Here is one T cell receptor (beta chain) with its context. The antigen is undetermined. Baseline, cycle 4 day 1, and cycle 7 day 1 were the blood sampling points. Germline CDR1 and CDR2: ENHRY and SYGVKD. This CDR3 comprises 13 residues. Trimming cost V 2 bases and J 6 bases, with 11 bases left between them. Clones were sequenced by immunoSEQ multiplex PCR, and TCRdb holds only the in-frame ones, with some missing. This table holds around 64,000 clones, roughly four fifths found once. These data come from a study of OX40 agonist ivuxolimab in advanced cancers. In the study overall: Patient treatment consisted of intravenous ivuxolimab administration every 2 weeks at 0.01 to 10 mg/kg. Partial responses were observed in three patients, of whom one had hepatocellular carcinoma and two had cutaneous melanoma. Whole-study results and caveats: In general, CD8+ T cells held more expanded clones than CD4+ did, on average.

This chain links TRBV10-3 with TRBJ2-7; tentatively, D is TRBD1 or TRBD2 (5 bases each). The receptor was isolated from an adult with an advanced solid tumor such as melanoma, head and neck, liver or kidney cancer. The sequencing here drew on CD4+ or CD8+ T cells sorted from blood, taken in a trial of the OX40 agonist ivuxolimab. The CDR3 loop reads CAISEIIGGEQYF. DNA for the CDR3: TGTGCCATCAGTGAGATAATTGGGGGCGAGCAGTACTTC.